The 5 T cell receptor beta chains below all came from one sample that was sequenced in a study of T cells in Graves' hyperthyroidism and ophthalmopathy (dated by TCRdb to between 2018 and 2021). Library generation was performed with multiplex PCR. Sequencing was performed on an Illumina HiSeq 2000. TCR beta CDR3 regions were amplified from RNA transcripts. The TCR CDR3 was subjected to a first round of RT-PCR using the HTBI primer set and the Qiagen OneStep RT-PCR kit. TCRdb's own reprocessing of the public reads used fastp at Q25 and MiXCR and kept productive beta chains. Rows are unified per CDR3 protein, each entry keeping the most common DNA and genes. Across this sample there are around 390,000 distinct CDR3 sequences, with about 14% seen only once. The top ten clones comprise roughly a fifth of the sample. Sequencing was performed on blood. The receptors stem from a woman aged 30 to 39 with Graves' ophthalmopathy.

This clonotype was detected many times. This rearrangement joins TRBV2 to TRBJ2-2, with TRBD2 as a possible D gene (5 bases). From germline, CDR1 is SNHLY and CDR2 FYNNEI. The CDR3 is 13 amino acids. Trimming took 4 bases from V and 6 from J, leaving 9 bases between them. The CDR3 coding sequence is TGTGCCAGCAGTGCGGTACTAGCCGGGGAGCTGTTTTTT. Translated, it gives CASSAVLAGELFF. Together with reference TRBV2 and TRBJ2-2, the CDR3 gives the full variable domain: EPEVTQTPSHQVTQMGQEVILRCVPISNHLYFYWYRQILGQKVEFLVSFYNNEISEKSEIFDDQFSVERPDGSNFTLKIRSTKLEDSAMYFCASSAVLAGELFFGEGSRLTVL.

The chain uses TRBV25-1 and TRBJ1-6, with 7 bases identical to TRBD1. Germline trimming cut 3 bases from V and 12 bases from J; bases unmatched to any gene: 5. Germline loops: CDR1 MGHDK, CDR2 SYGVNS. This CDR3 has 13 amino acids. The CDR3 coding sequence is TGTGCCAGCAGTGAGGGACAGAATATACCCCTCCACTTT. It specifies CASSEGQNIPLHF.

This clonotype was observed many times. The chain recombines TRBV30 with TRBJ1-1; tentatively, D is TRBD1 (5 bases). CDR1 GTSNPN and CDR2 SVGIG come from the germline V gene (reference sequence). The CDR3 has 13 amino acids. V dropped 5 bases and J dropped 4 bases, with 14 bases sitting between them. This CDR3 is CAWQNPGLTEAFF. CDR3 nucleotides: TGTGCCTGGCAAAACCCGGGACTCACTGAAGCTTTCTTT.

V usage is TRBV9 and J usage is TRBJ2-2; 9 positions agree with TRBD2. V trimming: 0 bases; J trimming: 5 bases; junction bases outside the gene matches: 5. CDR1 and CDR2 from the germline V gene are SGDLS and YYNGEE. The CDR3 has 16 residues. Here the CDR3 DNA reads TGTGCCAGCAGCGTAGGAGGACTAGCGTGGACCGGGGAGCTGTTTTTT. It encodes CASSVGGLAWTGELFF.

This clonotype was counted ten times or more. The chain uses TRBV20-1 and TRBJ1-5, with D possibly TRBD1 on 5 matching bases. Between the trimmed V and J ends, which lost 0 bases and 1 base, there was a span of 13 bases. The CDR3 is made up of 16 amino acids. The V gene's germline CDR1 is DFQATT and CDR2 SNEGSKA (reference sequence). CDR3 DNA sequence: TGCAGTGCTAGAGAATTCGAGACAGTAAGCAATCAGCCCCAGCATTTT. This codes for CSAREFETVSNQPQHF.